This T cell receptor (beta chain) derives from a study of blood T cell repertoires in COVID-19 (dated by TCRdb to 2019 to 2021). General notes on the study: Samples from collaborators originated in the United States, Italy and Spain and spanned both the acute and convalescent phases of COVID-19. Deeply sampled blood TCRbeta repertoires from subjects exposed to, actively infected with, or recovered from COVID-19 were included in the dataset. The material from the prospective study consisted of cDNA or gDNA derived from T cells, B-cell-depleted T cells, or PBMCs. A freely available public database, intended as a resource for researchers studying the immune response to SARS-CoV-2, is where the repertoires were released. The sample metadata nearly always contained a de-identified subject ID, COVID-19 status, age in years and sex. The samples were drawn from two sources: the first 160 participants of the ongoing ImmuneRACE study, and 950 to 1,500 subjects contributed by 6 global collaborators. Where available, HLA class I and class II types were obtained from metadata supplied by the sample provider rather than from assay-based typing. On the study overall, not on this receptor specifically: Clinical and demographic metadata were provided uncurated, with the amount varying by source and participant.

V trim: 4 bases; J trim: 5 bases; unmatched bases: 6. From the germline V gene (reference sequence), CDR1 is SGHNT and CDR2 is YYREEE. CDR3 length: 14 amino acids, cysteine to phenylalanine. Only the CDR3 portion is preserved as DNA: 42 bases, with reading frame beginning at the first base. Regarding this clone: This receptor's antigen is unknown. There are no base qualities to consult, and no much larger clone falls within one base.

Collaborating institutions collected whole blood in K2EDTA tubes following their own protocols. For TCRbeta analysis, collaborators shipped samples as frozen whole blood, isolated PBMCs, or DNA extracted from either of those sample types. TCRbeta CDR3 regions were amplified from genomic DNA by means of the immunoSEQ Assay, a bias-controlled multiplex PCR. In the source study's methods: Within the assay, amplification of reference gene primers was used to estimate how many nucleated cells each sample contained. To quantify the absolute abundance of each unique TCRbeta CDR3 rearrangement, sequence reads were collapsed and filtered. For each sample, productive Simpson clonality was calculated by taking the square root of Simpson's diversity index across productive rearrangements. TCRdb obtained this table from immuneACCESS and retained in-frame rearrangements with V and J assigned. These tables miss some clones; where compared with another copy, unresolved V genes account for less than half of the shortfall, and the remainder is unexplained. V, J and clone size derive from that table, while D and trimming were established from the DNA sequence. This sample lists around 130,000 clones; 84% were detected once. 12% of the sample rests with the top ten.

Sequenced: peripheral blood. The V and J segments used are TRBV5-4 and TRBJ2-5, with 9 bases in between that match TRBD1. This clonotype was obtained from a woman aged 60 to 75 with acute or convalescent COVID-19. The DNA reads TGTGCCAGCAGCCGAAACAGGGGGCTGGAGACCCAGTACTTC. This codes for CASSRNRGLETQYF.